The rows below give T cell receptor beta chains drawn from one sample of a study of blood T cell repertoires in COVID-19. Only in-frame clones appear in the TCRdb table, and some are missing; sequencing was by immunoSEQ multiplex PCR. The data hold about 40,000 clones, with 80% to 95% observed a single time. The specimen was peripheral blood. These receptors came from a woman of 80 years or more with acute or convalescent COVID-19. The CDR3 runs from the conserved cysteine through the conserved F or W. D genes are given only for firm matches. Clone size is given for some rows only: seen once, a few or many times, or a class if the clone is expanded.

v_call,clone_size,j_call,d_call,cdr3_nt,cdr3_aa
TRBV19,few,TRBJ1-6,TRBD1,TGTGCCAGTAGTATATCGCAGGGGGCGAATAATTCACCCCTCCACTTT,CASSISQGANNSPLHF
TRBV5-8,-,TRBJ2-5,-,TGTGCCAGCAGCTTGGAGAGGCGGGTTGAGACCCAGTACTTC,CASSLERRVETQYF
TRBV18,-,TRBJ2-3,-,TGTGCCAGCTCACCTAACCGCCAGGGGGGATCTAGCACAGATACGCAGTATTTT,CASSPNRQGGSSTDTQYF
TRBV30,-,TRBJ1-3,-,TGTGCCTGGAGAAACTTAGCCTCTGGAAACACCATATATTTT,CAWRNLASGNTIYF
TRBV4-2,-,TRBJ1-1,-,TGTGCCAGCAGCCAAGGGGCCCAGGGGATGGACACTGAAGCTTTCTTT,CASSQGAQGMDTEAFF
TRBV7-2,-,TRBJ1-3,-,TGTGCCAGCAGCTTCCTTGTGCGCTCTGGAAACACCATATATTTT,CASSFLVRSGNTIYF
TRBV18,-,TRBJ2-1,TRBD1,TGTGCCAGCTCACTCAGACAGGGGGACTACAATGAGCAGTTCTTC,CASSLRQGDYNEQFF
TRBV19,-,TRBJ1-2,TRBD1,TGTGCCAGTAGTATAACCGACAGGGCGTATGGCTACACCTTC,CASSITDRAYGYTF
TRBV20-1,-,TRBJ2-3,TRBD2,TGCAGTGCTAGTCTAGCGGGGGGCAGGGATACGCAGTATTTT,CSASLAGGRDTQYF
TRBV5-1,-,TRBJ1-1,TRBD1,TGCGCCAGCTACCGGGACAGGGGATCGGGTGAAGCTTTCTTT,CASYRDRGSGEAFF
TRBV11-2,-,TRBJ2-1,-,TGTGCCAGCAGCCTAGATAGGAGTTTCGATGAGCAGTTCTTC,CASSLDRSFDEQFF
TRBV5-4,-,TRBJ2-3,TRBD2,TGTGCCAGCAGCTTGGGCGCTAGCGGGGGGTTTGATACGCAGTATTTT,CASSLGASGGFDTQYF
TRBV5-1,-,TRBJ2-5,TRBD2,TGCGCCAGCAGCTTTCTAGCGGGGGGGGAAGAGACCCAGTACTTC,CASSFLAGGEETQYF
TRBV3-1/TRBV3-2,-,TRBJ2-3,-,TGTGCCAGCAGCCGACGCCGGGGACACCTCTCGGCGGATACGCAGTATTTT,CASSRRRGHLSADTQYF
TRBV18,-,TRBJ1-1,-,TGTGCCAGCTCGCTTTCCGGGAGCACTGAAGCTTTCTTT,CASSLSGSTEAFF
TRBV27,-,TRBJ2-3,-,TGTGCCAGCAAGCCACGGCAGGGGGGATACACAGATACGCAGTATTTT,CASKPRQGGYTDTQYF